This entry describes one T cell receptor (beta chain). The CDR3 spans 15 residues. The germline gives CDR1 SGHVS, CDR2 FQNEAQ. Between the trimmed V and J ends, which lost 0 bases and 2 bases, there was a span of 11 bases. Time point described: after trial treatment. Stated treatment: LDRT plus nivolumab, ipilimumab, low-dose cyclophosphamide and aspirin (RACIN trial). This record belongs to a study of low-dose radiotherapy and immunotherapy resistance in tumors. Study at large: Cohort 1 patients were irradiated with 0.5 Gy fractions every 2 weeks to 6.5 Gy total. The study gave Cohort 2 1 Gy per fraction every two weeks, totaling 13 Gy over 26 weeks.

TRAV- and TRBV-specific primers were used for first-strand cDNA, which covered alpha and beta chains. TCR amplification ran 20 PCR cycles using constant-region and V-primer adapter primers. TCRdb recomputed calls from the reads with MiXCR, one row per CDR3 protein. The table includes 30,000 to 40,000 distinct CDR3 sequences, more than 20% detected once. This TCR came from a female donor with ovarian cancer. The sample here was PBMCs, taken after low-dose radiotherapy plus immunotherapy. The chain joins TRBV7-8 to TRBJ2-7; D gene ambiguous. The CDR3 DNA reads TGTGCCAGCAGCTTAGCTGACGGGCCCCCCTACGAGCAGTACTTC. Translating gives CASSLADGPPYEQYF. Supplemented by reference TRBV7-8 and TRBJ2-7, the full variable domain reads GAGVSQSPRYKVAKRGQDVALRCDPISGHVSLFWYQQALGQGPEFLTYFQNEAQLDKSGLPSDRFFAERPEGSVSTLKIQRTQQEDSAVYLCASSLADGPPYEQYFGPGTRLTVT.